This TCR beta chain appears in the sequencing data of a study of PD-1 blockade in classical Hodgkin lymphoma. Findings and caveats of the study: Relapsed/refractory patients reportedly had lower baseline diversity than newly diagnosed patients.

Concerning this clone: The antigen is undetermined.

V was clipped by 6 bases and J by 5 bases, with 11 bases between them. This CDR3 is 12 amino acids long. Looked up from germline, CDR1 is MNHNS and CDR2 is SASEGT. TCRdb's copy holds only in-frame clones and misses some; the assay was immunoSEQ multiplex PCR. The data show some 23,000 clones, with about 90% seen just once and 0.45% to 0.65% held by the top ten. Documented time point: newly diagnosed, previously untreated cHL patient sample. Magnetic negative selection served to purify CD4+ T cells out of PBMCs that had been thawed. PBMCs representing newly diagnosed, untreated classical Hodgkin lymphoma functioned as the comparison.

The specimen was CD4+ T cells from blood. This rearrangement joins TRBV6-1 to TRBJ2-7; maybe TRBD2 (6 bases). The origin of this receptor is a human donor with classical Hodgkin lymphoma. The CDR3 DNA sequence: TGTGCCAGCAGCCTTTCGGGGGACGAGCAGTACTTC. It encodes CASSLSGDEQYF.